The 8 T cell receptor beta chains below come from one sample, sequenced in a study of blood T cell repertoires in COVID-19. The assay was immunoSEQ multiplex PCR, and TCRdb's table has in-frame clones only and misses some. There are 15,000 to 20,000 clones in the sample; 75% to 85% occur only once, and 60% to 65% lies in the top ten. What was sequenced was peripheral blood. The origin of the receptors is a man older than 75 with acute or convalescent COVID-19.

About this clone itself: One junction end disagrees with the germline gene, perhaps due to a read error. The V and J genes are TRBV7-7 and TRBJ2-2, with 7 positions matching TRBD1. CDR3 length: 16 residues. Germline V gene sequence: CDR1 SSHAT, CDR2 FNYEAQ (reference sequence). This chain's CDR3 is CASSLRTGGNTGELFF. The CDR3 DNA is TGTGCTAGCAGCCTCAGGACAGGTGGAAACACCGGGGAGCTGTTTTTT. The full variable domain, its missing parts supplied by reference TRBV7-7 and TRBJ2-2, is GAGVSQSPRYKVTKRGQDVTLRCDPISSHATLYWYQQALGQGPEFLTYFNYEAQPDKSGLPSDRFSAERPEGSISTLTIQRTEQRDSAMYRCASSLRTGGNTGELFFGEGSRLTVL.

The chain has TRBV7-3 and TRBJ2-7; unclear D gene. The CDR3 sequence is 14 residues long. Trimming cost V 9 bases and J 0 bases, with 15 bases left between them. From germline, CDR1 is SGHTA and CDR2 FQGTGA. CDR3: CASGLGPRSYEQYF. In DNA, the CDR3 is TGTGCCAGTGGGCTTGGCCCCCGCTCCTACGAGCAGTACTTC.

Here the CDR3 DNA reads TGTGCCGGGGGAACCGGGACAGCGAGCAATCAGCCCCAGCATTTT. It is translated as CAGGTGTASNQPQHF. The chain joins TRBV6-5 to TRBJ1-5; TRBD1 aligns across 7 bases. The CDR3 covers 15 residues. Germline V gene data show CDR1 as MNHEY and CDR2 as SVGAGI. V dropped 11 bases and J dropped 1; count of bases not matched to a gene: 11.

The genes are TRBV6-2 or TRBV6-3 and TRBJ2-7; 8 bases line up with TRBD1. This CDR3 spans 17 amino acids. Per the germline V gene, CDR1 is MNHEY and CDR2 is SVGEGT. V was pared by 5 bases and J by 1 base, with 13 bases of the junction left unmatched. CDR3 amino acids: CASSPSRPGGRSYEQYF. In DNA, the CDR3 is TGTGCCAGCAGTCCGAGTCGACCAGGGGGCAGGTCCTACGAGCAGTACTTC.

This clone has only one observation. This chain uses TRBV5-1 with TRBJ2-3, with 9 bases aligning to TRBD2. This CDR3 is 14 amino acids long. Germline V CDR1 and CDR2: SGHRS, YFSETQ. Germline trimming cut 7 bases from V and 3 bases from J; bases unmatched to any gene: 6. CDR3 in amino acids: CASLRGGATDTQYF. In DNA, the CDR3 is TGCGCCAGCTTGCGCGGGGGGGCGACAGATACGCAGTATTTT.

J is TRBJ1-2 and V is TRBV6-5; the D gene is possibly TRBD1 (5 bases). The CDR3 is made up of 13 amino acids. Per the germline V gene, CDR1 is MNHEY and CDR2 is SVGAGI. V lost 8 bases to trimming and J lost 4 bases, with 14 bases between them. The CDR3 nucleotides are TGTGCCAGCTGGAAAGGGGTTGGCTATGGCTACACCTTC. Encoded protein: CASWKGVGYGYTF.

V gene TRBV6-5 combines with J gene TRBJ2-3, with 8 bases lining up with TRBD1. Germline CDR1 reads MNHEY; CDR2 reads SVGAGI. The CDR3 extends over 15 amino acids. Trimming took 6 bases from V and 3 from J; bases not matched to a gene: 8. The CDR3 loop reads CASRSDRGGTDTQYF. CDR3 nucleotide sequence: TGTGCCAGCAGATCAGACAGGGGCGGGACAGATACGCAGTATTTT.

The rearrangement joins TRBV7-2 to TRBJ2-5; 8 bases agree with TRBD1. V lost 2 bases to trimming and J lost 5 bases; unmatched junction nucleotides: 16. There are 18 residues in the CDR3. CDR1 SGHTA and CDR2 FQGNSA come from the germline V gene. Here the CDR3 reads CASSLSLRRQGAGETQYF. DNA for the CDR3: TGTGCCAGCAGCTTAAGTTTAAGGCGCCAGGGGGCAGGCGAGACCCAGTACTTC.